These T cell receptor beta chains were read from a single sample in a study of blood T cell repertoires in COVID-19. The table came from immunoSEQ multiplex PCR; TCRdb's copy has only in-frame clones and leaves some out. The sample holds about 45,000 clones, nearly 85% seen once. Input material: peripheral blood. The receptor source for this set is an elderly man in a cohort sampled during active COVID-19. Both conserved end residues are part of each CDR3. Fields, in order: V gene, CDR3 protein.

>TRBV15
CATSRGGGIGEKLFF
>TRBV7-8
CATSGGQGVPYEQYF
>TRBV6-2/TRBV6-3
CASSYILTSGRNEQFF
>TRBV9
CASSVQIADTQYF
>TRBV18
CASSPRPGAVSNTDTQYF
>TRBV10-2
CASSGGRTYEQYF
>TRBV18
CASSPGRGRFGEQFF
>TRBV10-3
CAISESGEAYEQYF
>TRBV28
CASSPFSLAGGPDTQYF
>TRBV7-9
CASSLFSGSTEAFF
>TRBV28
CASSSGGQGYGYTF
>TRBV27
CASSLRTASGQETQYF
>TRBV5-4
CASSRTSGGFQETQYF
>TRBV23-1
CASSQRQEAKNIQYF
>TRBV27
CASSLDRGYEQYF
>TRBV5-4
CASSSDRGKNEQYF
>TRBV5-1
CASSLAPGGYNEQFF
>TRBV28
CASSFIGNTIYF
>TRBV5-1
CASSLQEQIYEQYF
>TRBV7-6
CASSLATGGPGKNIQYF
>TRBV24-1
CATSAGTSGYNEQFF
>TRBV6-5
CASIMTGGNGYTF
>TRBV24-1
CATSDPRETDTQYF
>TRBV10-3
CAISESSGGLGGYTF
>TRBV4-3
CASSQDVDQGYEQYF
>TRBV10-3
CAISTTAQETQYF
>TRBV11-2
CASSLKVERGAPLQETQYF
>TRBV2
CASSSRQGEVEAFF
>TRBV19
CASSTQGHTEAFF
>TRBV24-1
CATSGGGYNEQFF
>TRBV5-1
CASTSAQGPKLNTEAFF
>TRBV11-2
CASSLDFRNEQFF
>TRBV4-3
CASSQDISPSYEQYF
>TRBV5-4
CASSLDYQETQYF
>TRBV7-6
CASRQPGGNEQFF
>TRBV19
CASSIRTSGDSETQYF
>TRBV7-9
CASSSGQGNTEAFF
>TRBV24-1
CATSDPTGRDGEKLFF
>TRBV7-2
CASSPRGQSSNQPQHF
>TRBV27
CASSYSGTGKNGYTF
>TRBV27
CASSLSGGVSEQYF
>TRBV10-3
CAISVGQSYEQYF
>TRBV6-2/TRBV6-3
CASSYSRTRETQYF
>TRBV2
CASSGSAGGDRFF
>TRBV24-1
CATSAPASGGYQETQYF
>TRBV28
CASSLRQSTEAFF
>TRBV7-2
CASSSRGRAPEQYF
>TRBV6-6
CASRDRGQVYGYTF